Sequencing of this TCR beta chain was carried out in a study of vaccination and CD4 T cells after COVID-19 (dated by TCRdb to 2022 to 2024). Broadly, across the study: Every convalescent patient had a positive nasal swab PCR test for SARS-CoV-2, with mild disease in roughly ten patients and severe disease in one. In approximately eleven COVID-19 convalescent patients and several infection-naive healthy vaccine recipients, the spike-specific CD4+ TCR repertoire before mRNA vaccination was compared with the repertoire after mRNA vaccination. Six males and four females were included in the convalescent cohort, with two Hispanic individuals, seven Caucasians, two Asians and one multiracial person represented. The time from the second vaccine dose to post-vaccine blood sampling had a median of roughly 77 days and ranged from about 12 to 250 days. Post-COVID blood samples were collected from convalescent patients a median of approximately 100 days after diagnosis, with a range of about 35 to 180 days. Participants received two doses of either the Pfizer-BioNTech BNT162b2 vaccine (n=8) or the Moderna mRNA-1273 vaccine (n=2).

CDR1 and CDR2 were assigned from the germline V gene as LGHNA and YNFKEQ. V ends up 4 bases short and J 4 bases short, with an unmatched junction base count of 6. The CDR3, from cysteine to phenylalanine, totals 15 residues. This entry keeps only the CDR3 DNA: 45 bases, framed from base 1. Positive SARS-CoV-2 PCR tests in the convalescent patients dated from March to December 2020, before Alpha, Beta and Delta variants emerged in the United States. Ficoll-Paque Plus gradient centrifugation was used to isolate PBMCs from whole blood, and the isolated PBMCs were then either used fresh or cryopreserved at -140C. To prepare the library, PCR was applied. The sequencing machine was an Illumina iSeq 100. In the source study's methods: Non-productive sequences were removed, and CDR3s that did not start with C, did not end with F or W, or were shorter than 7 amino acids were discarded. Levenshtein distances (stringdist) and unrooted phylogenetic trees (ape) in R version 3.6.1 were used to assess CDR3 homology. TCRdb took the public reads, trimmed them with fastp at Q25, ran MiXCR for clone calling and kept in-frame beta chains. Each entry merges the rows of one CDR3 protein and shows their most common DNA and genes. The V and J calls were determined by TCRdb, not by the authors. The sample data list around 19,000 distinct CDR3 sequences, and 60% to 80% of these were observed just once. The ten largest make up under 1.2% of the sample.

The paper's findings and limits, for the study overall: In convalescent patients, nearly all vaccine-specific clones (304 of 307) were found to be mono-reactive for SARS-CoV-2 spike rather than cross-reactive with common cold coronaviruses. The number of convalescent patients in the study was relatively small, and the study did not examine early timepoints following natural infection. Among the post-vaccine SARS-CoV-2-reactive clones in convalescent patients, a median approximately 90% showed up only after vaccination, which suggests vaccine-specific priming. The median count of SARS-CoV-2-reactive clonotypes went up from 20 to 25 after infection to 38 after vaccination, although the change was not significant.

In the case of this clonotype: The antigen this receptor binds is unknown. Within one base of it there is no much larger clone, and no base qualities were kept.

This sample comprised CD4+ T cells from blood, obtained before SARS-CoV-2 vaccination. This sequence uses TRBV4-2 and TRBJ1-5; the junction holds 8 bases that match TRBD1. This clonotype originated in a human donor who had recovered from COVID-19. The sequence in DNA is TGTGCCAGCAGCCCGGACAGGGCTACGAATCAGCCCCAGCATTTT. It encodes CASSPDRATNQPQHF.